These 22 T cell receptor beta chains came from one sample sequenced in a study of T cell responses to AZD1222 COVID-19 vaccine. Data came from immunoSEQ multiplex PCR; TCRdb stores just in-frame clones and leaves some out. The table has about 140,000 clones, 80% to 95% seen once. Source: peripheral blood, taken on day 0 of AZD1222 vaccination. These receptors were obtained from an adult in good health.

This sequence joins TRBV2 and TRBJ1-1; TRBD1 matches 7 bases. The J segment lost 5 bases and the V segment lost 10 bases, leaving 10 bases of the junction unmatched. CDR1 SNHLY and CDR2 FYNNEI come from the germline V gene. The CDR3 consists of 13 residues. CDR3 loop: CATWGTARTEAFF. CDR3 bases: TGTGCCACCTGGGGGACAGCTCGGACTGAAGCTTTCTTT.

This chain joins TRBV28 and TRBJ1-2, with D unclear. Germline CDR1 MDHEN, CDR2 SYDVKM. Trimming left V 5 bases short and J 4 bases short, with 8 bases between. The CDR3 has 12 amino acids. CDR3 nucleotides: TGTGCCAGCAGTCCCCCGGCCTATGGCTACACCTTC. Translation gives CASSPPAYGYTF.

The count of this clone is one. This CDR3 is CASSRIKGGTEAFF. The CDR3 region has the DNA TGTGCCAGCAGCCGCATTAAAGGGGGCACTGAAGCTTTCTTT. This chain connects TRBV3-1 (or the pseudogene TRBV3-2) to TRBJ1-1, with D perhaps matching TRBD1 (6 bases). CDR1 and CDR2 (germline): LGHDT, YNNKEL (reference sequence). Trimming shortened V by 4 bases and J by 4 bases, and 13 bases separated the two germline ends. The CDR3 spans 14 residues.

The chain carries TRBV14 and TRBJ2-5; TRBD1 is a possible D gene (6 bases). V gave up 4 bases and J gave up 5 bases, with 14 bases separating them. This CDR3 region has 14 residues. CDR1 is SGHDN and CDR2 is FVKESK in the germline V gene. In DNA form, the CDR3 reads TGTGCCAGCAGCCCCGGTGTAGGGGGTGAGACCCAGTACTTC. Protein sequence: CASSPGVGGETQYF.

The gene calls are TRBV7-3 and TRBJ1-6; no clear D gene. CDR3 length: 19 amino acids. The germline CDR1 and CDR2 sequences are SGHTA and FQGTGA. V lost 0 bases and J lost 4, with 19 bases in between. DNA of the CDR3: TGTGCCAGCAGCTTAACAGGGTCAGGCGGATCATCTTATAATTCACCCCTCCACTTT. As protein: CASSLTGSGGSSYNSPLHF.

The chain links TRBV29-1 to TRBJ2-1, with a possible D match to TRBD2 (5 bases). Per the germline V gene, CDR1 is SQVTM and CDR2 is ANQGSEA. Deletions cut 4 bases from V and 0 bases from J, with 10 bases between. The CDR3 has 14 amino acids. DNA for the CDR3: TGCAGCGTTGTAGTAGGGAGCTCCTACAATGAGCAGTTCTTC. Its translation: CSVVVGSSYNEQFF.

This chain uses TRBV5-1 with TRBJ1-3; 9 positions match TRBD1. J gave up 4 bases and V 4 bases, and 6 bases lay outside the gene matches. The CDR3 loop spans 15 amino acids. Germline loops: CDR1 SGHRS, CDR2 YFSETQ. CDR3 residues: CASSPRTGAGNTIYF. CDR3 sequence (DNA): TGCGCCAGCAGCCCAAGGACAGGGGCGGGAAACACCATATATTTT.

CDR3 residues: CAISESAAGGDTQYF. The CDR3 DNA follows: TGTGCCATCAGTGAGTCGGCGGCGGGAGGTGATACGCAGTATTTT. This chain links TRBV10-3 with TRBJ2-3, with TRBD2 matching 8 bases. Unmatched junction bases numbered 5, after V lost 0 bases and J lost 6 bases. The CDR3 has 15 residues. CDR1 and CDR2 from the germline V gene are ENHRY and SYGVKD.

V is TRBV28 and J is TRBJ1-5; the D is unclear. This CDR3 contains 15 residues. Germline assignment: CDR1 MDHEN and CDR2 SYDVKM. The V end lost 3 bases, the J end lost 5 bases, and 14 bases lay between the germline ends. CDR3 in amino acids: CASSLERDRHQPQHF. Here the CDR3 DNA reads TGTGCCAGCAGTTTGGAAAGGGATCGTCATCAGCCCCAGCATTTT.

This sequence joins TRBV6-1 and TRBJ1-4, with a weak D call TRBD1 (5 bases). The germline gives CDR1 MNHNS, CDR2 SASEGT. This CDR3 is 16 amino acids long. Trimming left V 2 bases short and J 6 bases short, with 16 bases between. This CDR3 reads CASSESLGRKHEKLFF. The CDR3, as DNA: TGTGCCAGCAGTGAATCTCTGGGACGGAAGCATGAAAAACTGTTTTTT.

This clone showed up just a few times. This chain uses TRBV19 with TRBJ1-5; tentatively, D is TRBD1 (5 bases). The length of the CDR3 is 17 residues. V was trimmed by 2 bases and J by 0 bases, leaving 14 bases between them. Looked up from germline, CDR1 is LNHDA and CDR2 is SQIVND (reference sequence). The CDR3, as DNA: TGTGCCAGTAGTATACATGAAGACAGTTATAGCAATCAGCCCCAGCATTTT. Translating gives CASSIHEDSYSNQPQHF.

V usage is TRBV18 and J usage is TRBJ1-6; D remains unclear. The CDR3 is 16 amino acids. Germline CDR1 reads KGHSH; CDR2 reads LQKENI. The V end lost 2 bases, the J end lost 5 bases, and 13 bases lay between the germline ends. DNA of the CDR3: TGTGCCAGCTCACCAGGTGAAGCAGGACATAATTCACCCCTCCACTTT. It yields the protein CASSPGEAGHNSPLHF.

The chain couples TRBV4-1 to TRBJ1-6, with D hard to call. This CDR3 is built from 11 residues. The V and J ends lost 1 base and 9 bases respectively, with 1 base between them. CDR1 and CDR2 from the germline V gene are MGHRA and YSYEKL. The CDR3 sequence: CASSQVSPLHF. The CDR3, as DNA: TGCGCCAGCAGCCAAGTTTCACCCCTCCACTTT.

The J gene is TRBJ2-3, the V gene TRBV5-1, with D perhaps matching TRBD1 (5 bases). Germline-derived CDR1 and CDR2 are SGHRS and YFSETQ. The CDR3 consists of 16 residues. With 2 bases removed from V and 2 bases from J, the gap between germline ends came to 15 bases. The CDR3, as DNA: TGCGCCAGCAGCTTAAGGGGCTCCATTCCCACAGATACGCAGTATTTT. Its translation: CASSLRGSIPTDTQYF.

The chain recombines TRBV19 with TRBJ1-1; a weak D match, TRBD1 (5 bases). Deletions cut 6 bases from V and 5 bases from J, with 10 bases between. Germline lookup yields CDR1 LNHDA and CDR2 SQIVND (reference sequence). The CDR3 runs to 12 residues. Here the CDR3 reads CASRGTETEAFF. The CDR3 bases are TGTGCCAGTAGAGGGACGGAGACTGAAGCTTTCTTT.

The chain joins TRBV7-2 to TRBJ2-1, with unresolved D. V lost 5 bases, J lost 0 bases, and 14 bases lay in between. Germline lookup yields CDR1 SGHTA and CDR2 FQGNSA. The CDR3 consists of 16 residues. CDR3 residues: CASSPDAFLSYNEQFF. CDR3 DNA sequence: TGTGCCAGCAGCCCGGATGCCTTCCTCTCCTACAATGAGCAGTTCTTC.

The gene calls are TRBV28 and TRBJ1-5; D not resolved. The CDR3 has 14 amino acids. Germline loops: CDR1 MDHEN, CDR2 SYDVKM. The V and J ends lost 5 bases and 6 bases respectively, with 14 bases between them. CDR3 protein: CASSTSRGGQPQHF. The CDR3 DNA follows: TGTGCCAGCAGTACAAGCCGAGGTGGTCAGCCCCAGCATTTT.

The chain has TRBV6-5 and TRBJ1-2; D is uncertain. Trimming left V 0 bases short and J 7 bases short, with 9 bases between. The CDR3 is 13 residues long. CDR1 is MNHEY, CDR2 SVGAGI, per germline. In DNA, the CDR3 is TGTGCCAGCAGTTACTCGACTCCAGCTGGCTACACCTTC. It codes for CASSYSTPAGYTF.

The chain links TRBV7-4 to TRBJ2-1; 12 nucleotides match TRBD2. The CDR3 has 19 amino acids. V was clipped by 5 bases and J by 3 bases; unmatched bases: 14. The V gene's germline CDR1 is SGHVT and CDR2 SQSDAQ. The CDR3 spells CASSQRLAGVSWVYNEQFF. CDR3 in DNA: TGTGCCAGCAGCCAAAGACTAGCGGGAGTGTCATGGGTCTACAATGAGCAGTTCTTC.

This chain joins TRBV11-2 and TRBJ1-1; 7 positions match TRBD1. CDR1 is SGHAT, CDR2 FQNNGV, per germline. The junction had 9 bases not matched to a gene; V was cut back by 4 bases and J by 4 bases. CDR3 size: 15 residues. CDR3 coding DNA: TGTGCCAGCAGCTCCAACAGGGGAAAGGGCACTGAAGCTTTCTTT. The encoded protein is CASSSNRGKGTEAFF.

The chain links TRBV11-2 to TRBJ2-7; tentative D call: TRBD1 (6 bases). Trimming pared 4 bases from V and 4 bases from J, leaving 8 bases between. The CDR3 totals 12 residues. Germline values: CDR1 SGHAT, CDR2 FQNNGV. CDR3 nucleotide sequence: TGTGCCAGCAGCTCCCAGGGGTACGAGCAGTACTTC. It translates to CASSSQGYEQYF.

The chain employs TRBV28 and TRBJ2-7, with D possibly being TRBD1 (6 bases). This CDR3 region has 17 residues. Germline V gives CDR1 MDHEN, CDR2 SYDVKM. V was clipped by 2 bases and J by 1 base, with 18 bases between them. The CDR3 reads CASSLGDTPRESYEQYF. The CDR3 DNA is TGTGCCAGCAGTTTAGGGGACACCCCCAGGGAGTCCTACGAGCAGTACTTC.